Here is one TCR beta chain with its context. The source of the sample is a study of technical replicates of blood from a few donors. The assay was immunoSEQ multiplex PCR, and TCRdb's table has in-frame clones only and misses some. This table has roughly 60,000 clones, 75% to 90% appearing once. This CDR3 spans 14 amino acids. The V gene lost 6 bases and the J gene lost 0 bases, with 11 bases spanning the gap. Per the germline V gene, CDR1 is MNHNY and CDR2 is SVGAGI (reference sequence). The origin of this receptor is a human donor in good health. Some clones in this sample may be carry-over from other donors' samples. The chain couples TRBV6-6 to TRBJ1-1; tentative D call: TRBD1 (6 bases). The material sequenced was PBMCs. CDR3 protein: CASRRTGLNTEAFF. The CDR3, as DNA: TGTGCCAGCAGAAGAACAGGGTTGAACACTGAAGCTTTCTTT.